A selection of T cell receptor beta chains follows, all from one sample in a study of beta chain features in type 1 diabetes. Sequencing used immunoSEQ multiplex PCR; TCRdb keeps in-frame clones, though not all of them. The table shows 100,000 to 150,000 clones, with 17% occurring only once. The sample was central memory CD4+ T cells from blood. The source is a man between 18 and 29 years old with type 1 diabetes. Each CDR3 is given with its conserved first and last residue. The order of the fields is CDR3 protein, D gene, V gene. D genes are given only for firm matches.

CDR3aa: CASSQETPWGMNTEAFF; d_gene: NA; v_gene: TRBV5-4
CDR3aa: CASSRLAGDLDEQFF; d_gene: TRBD2; v_gene: TRBV6-6
CDR3aa: CAWSAPPSGSTDTQYF; d_gene: TRBD2; v_gene: TRBV30
CDR3aa: CSVDGNRNTEAFF; d_gene: NA; v_gene: TRBV29-1
CDR3aa: CASKSDGRRGTEAFF; d_gene: NA; v_gene: TRBV9
CDR3aa: CAISRQGSYEQYF; d_gene: TRBD1; v_gene: TRBV10-3
CDR3aa: CASSEAQGTKNIQYF; d_gene: NA; v_gene: TRBV6-1
CDR3aa: CAWSRGRTDTQYF; d_gene: NA; v_gene: TRBV30
CDR3aa: CASTLGRFNYGYTF; d_gene: NA; v_gene: TRBV6-1
CDR3aa: CASSRGVVGTLNTGELFF; d_gene: NA; v_gene: TRBV4-2
CDR3aa: CASRSQAGTYEQYF; d_gene: NA; v_gene: TRBV2
CDR3aa: CASSSGGTSGKYEQYF; d_gene: TRBD2; v_gene: TRBV4-2
CDR3aa: CASKPGLVVSGELFF; d_gene: TRBD2; v_gene: TRBV27
CDR3aa: CASSSSEQGSPLHF; d_gene: NA; v_gene: TRBV28
CDR3aa: CASSPDRNNEQFF; d_gene: NA; v_gene: TRBV28
CDR3aa: CASSESETGYGYTF; d_gene: NA; v_gene: TRBV25-1
CDR3aa: CASSAGQGPGTDTQYF; d_gene: TRBD1; v_gene: TRBV5-1
CDR3aa: CASSLALSSFTDTQYF; d_gene: NA; v_gene: TRBV5-1
CDR3aa: CASSLTLAYEQYF; d_gene: NA; v_gene: TRBV7-2
CDR3aa: CASSLTGRTDTQYF; d_gene: NA; v_gene: TRBV5-4
CDR3aa: CASTSTGPKNIQYF; d_gene: NA; v_gene: TRBV2
CDR3aa: CASSGQLLSGANVLTF; d_gene: NA; v_gene: TRBV2
CDR3aa: CASSPVAGQGAYNEQFF; d_gene: TRBD1; v_gene: TRBV18
CDR3aa: CASSPNQDEQFF; d_gene: NA; v_gene: TRBV6-6
CDR3aa: CAISEGSSRGYNSPLHF; d_gene: TRBD1; v_gene: TRBV10-3
CDR3aa: CASSDPNRATNF; d_gene: NA; v_gene: TRBV28
CDR3aa: CASSVDLNQPQHF; d_gene: NA; v_gene: TRBV9
CDR3aa: CASSRRDSSRGNTIYF; d_gene: TRBD1; v_gene: TRBV13
CDR3aa: CASISGDGDYEQYF; d_gene: NA; v_gene: TRBV5-1
CDR3aa: CASSPQGGWNNEQFF; d_gene: NA; v_gene: TRBV18
CDR3aa: CASSESGNEKLFF; d_gene: NA; v_gene: TRBV2